This entry lists 10 T cell receptor beta chains sequenced from one sample in a study of response to subunit inactivated influenza vaccine. TCRdb processed the RT-PCR reads anew with MiXCR; each CDR3 protein has one entry. The table includes roughly 780,000 distinct CDR3 sequences, under 20% detected once. The input for sequencing was PBMCs from blood, taken 4 to 6 days after vaccination. All receptors come from a man in his fifties who received an inactivated influenza vaccine.

This clonotype has more than one count but fewer than ten. CDR3 residues: CASSQWGEGTGFNIQYF. CDR3 nucleotide sequence: TGTGCCAGCAGCCAATGGGGAGAAGGGACAGGGTTTAACATTCAGTACTTC. This chain uses TRBV3-1 with TRBJ2-4, with 9 positions matching TRBD1. CDR1 and CDR2 from the germline V gene are LGHDT and YNNKEL (reference sequence). With V trimmed by 2 bases and J by 7 bases, 12 bases remained unmatched. The CDR3 extends over 17 amino acids.

This clonotype was found a few times. The chain uses TRBV20-1 and TRBJ2-7; D gene unclear. This CDR3 has 13 residues. CDR1 DFQATT and CDR2 SNEGSKA come from the germline V gene (reference sequence). The CDR3 loop reads CTAAGGPNHEQYF. As DNA, the CDR3 is TGCACTGCAGCCGGCGGACCTAATCACGAGCAGTACTTC.

In this sample, this clonotype turned up many times. This sequence joins TRBV6-1 and TRBJ2-7, with 9 positions matching TRBD2. The J segment lost 3 bases and the V segment lost 6 bases, leaving 12 bases of the junction unmatched. The length of the CDR3 is 16 residues. Per germline, CDR1 MNHNS and CDR2 SASEGT. CDR3 nucleotide sequence: TGTGCCAGCAGCCCCTCTGGGGCGGGGGGGCGCTACGAGCAGTACTTC. Its translation is CASSPSGAGGRYEQYF.

The chain has TRBV20-1 and TRBJ2-7; weak D call: TRBD2 (6 bases). CDR3 length: 14 residues. CDR1 and CDR2 (germline): DFQATT, SNEGSKA (reference sequence). Trimming stripped 2 bases from V and 3 bases from J, with 14 bases between. In DNA form, the CDR3 reads TGCAGTGCTAGACCGCCCGGGACTCTCTACGAGCAGTACTTC. Translated, it gives CSARPPGTLYEQYF.

The genes are TRBV28 and TRBJ2-7; 9 bases align to TRBD1. J gave up 6 bases and V 6 bases, and 6 bases lay outside the gene matches. The CDR3 consists of 13 residues. CDR1 is MDHEN and CDR2 is SYDVKM in the germline V gene. The CDR3 here is CASSPGTGREQYF. CDR3 nucleotide sequence: TGTGCCAGCAGCCCCGGGACAGGGCGCGAGCAGTACTTC.

The rearrangement joins TRBV24-1 to TRBJ2-3; 10 positions match TRBD1. J was trimmed by 5 bases and V by 10 bases; bases with no gene match: 11. The CDR3 is 15 amino acids. The germline V gene has CDR1 KGHDR and CDR2 SFDVKD. The CDR3 spells CATSGTGVRVDTQYF. CDR3 DNA: TGTGCCACATCCGGGACAGGGGTGCGGGTAGATACGCAGTATTTT.

This clonotype was observed a handful of times. The chain employs TRBV7-2 and TRBJ2-1, with 11 bases matching TRBD2. Germline V gene sequence: CDR1 SGHTA, CDR2 FQGNSA. V lost 5 bases to trimming and J lost 5 bases; unmatched junction nucleotides: 5. This CDR3 spans 15 amino acids. In DNA form, the CDR3 reads TGTGCCAGCAGCATAACTAGCGGGGGACACAATGAGCAGTTCTTC. Translating gives CASSITSGGHNEQFF.

The V gene is TRBV5-6, the J gene TRBJ2-5; D ambiguous. This CDR3 has 14 amino acids. CDR1 and CDR2 (germline): SGHDT, YYEEEE. V lost 4 bases, J lost 4 bases, and 14 bases lay in between. The CDR3 loop reads CASSPSNVRETQYF. CDR3 in DNA: TGTGCCAGCAGCCCGTCGAACGTTCGAGAGACCCAGTACTTC.

Many counts were recorded for this clonotype. The chain links TRBV20-1 to TRBJ2-1; D perhaps matches TRBD1 (5 bases). CDR1 is DFQATT, CDR2 SNEGSKA, per germline (reference sequence). The CDR3 extends over 15 amino acids. Trimming removed 0 bases from V and 7 bases from J, with 16 bases in between. The CDR3 sequence is CSARDLTLGPNEQFF. Here the CDR3 DNA reads TGCAGTGCTAGAGATCTCACCCTGGGGCCGAATGAGCAGTTCTTC.

The gene calls are TRBV15 and TRBJ2-7; 8 bases agree with TRBD1. CDR3 length: 17 residues. J was trimmed by 7 bases and V by 1 base; bases with no gene match: 15. Germline values: CDR1 LNHNV, CDR2 YYDKDF (reference sequence). The CDR3 reads CATSRGWRGQGAREQYF. CDR3 coding DNA: TGTGCCACCAGCAGAGGATGGAGGGGGCAGGGGGCGAGAGAGCAGTACTTC.